The 27 T cell receptor beta chains below were found in one sample sequenced in a study of blood T cells in healthy people across ages. A sample-barcoded 5' primer and a J-beta primer mix were used in a second PCR of roughly 7 to 11 cycles. TCRdb used MiXCR to reprocess the 5' RACE reads, holding one entry per CDR3 protein. The sample includes 730,000 or so distinct CDR3 sequences, roughly 41% seen only once; the top ten take approximately 31%. Material: blood. The receptors were sampled from a man older than 75 in good health.

This clonotype has more than one count but fewer than ten. The chain joins TRBV11-3 to TRBJ2-3; 7 bases are shared with TRBD2. Germline V CDR1 and CDR2: SGHNT, YENEEA. V dropped 0 bases and J dropped 6; count of bases not matched to a gene: 6. The CDR3 runs to 15 residues. The CDR3 region is CASSLDSGEGDTQYF. In nucleotides, the CDR3 is TGTGCCAGCAGCTTAGATTCGGGGGAGGGGGATACGCAGTATTTT. Full variable domain (rest looked up from reference TRBV11-3 and TRBJ2-3): EAGVVQSPRYKIIEKKQPVAFWCNPISGHNTLYWYLQNLGQGPELLIRYENEEAVDDSQLPKDRFSAERLKGVDSTLKIQPAELGDSAVYLCASSLDSGEGDTQYFGPGTRLTVL.

The J gene is TRBJ2-5, the V gene TRBV18; D is undetermined. V lost 1 base, J lost 3 bases, and 3 bases lay in between. The germline CDR1 and CDR2 sequences are KGHSH and LQKENI. The CDR3 runs 12 residues. CDR3 sequence reads: CASSPLKETQYF. Here the CDR3 DNA reads TGTGCCAGCTCACCACTCAAAGAGACCCAGTACTTC.

The chain combines TRBV20-1 with TRBJ2-7; 8 bases are shared with TRBD2. Unmatched junction bases numbered 10, after V lost 3 bases and J lost 0 bases. Germline V gives CDR1 DFQATT, CDR2 SNEGSKA (reference sequence). The CDR3 has 16 amino acids. The CDR3 sequence is CSASSGAAGGSYEQYF. CDR3 sequence (DNA): TGCAGTGCTAGCTCAGGAGCGGCGGGAGGCTCCTACGAGCAGTACTTC.

This clonotype was picked up a small number of times. The rearrangement joins TRBV3-1 to TRBJ2-1, with 7 bases that match TRBD2. V shed 1 base, J shed 2 bases, and the junction held 5 bases outside the gene matches. CDR3 length: 16 amino acids. CDR1 and CDR2 (germline): LGHDT, YNNKEL (reference sequence). The CDR3 here is CASSQVTGGPYNEQFF. The CDR3 nucleotides are TGTGCCAGCAGCCAAGTTACGGGGGGACCCTACAATGAGCAGTTCTTC.

The rearrangement links TRBV20-1 to TRBJ2-5, with D maybe TRBD2 (5 bases). CDR3 length equals 12 residues. Per germline, CDR1 DFQATT and CDR2 SNEGSKA (reference sequence). Trimming left V 3 bases short and J 7 bases short, with 12 bases between. The CDR3 DNA follows: TGCAGTGCTAGCTACGGGGTGGGGACCCAGTACTTC. Protein: CSASYGVGTQYF.

Concerning this clonotype: This may come from a read error, since a much larger clone is one base off. The chain carries TRBV6-1 and TRBJ2-1, with a possible D match to TRBD1 (6 bases). Per the germline V gene, CDR1 is MNHNS and CDR2 is SASEGT. The CDR3 has 15 amino acids. V was clipped by 10 bases and J by 3 bases, with 19 bases between them. The CDR3 reads CANSEFRDIYNEQFF. CDR3 nucleotide sequence: TGTGCCAACAGCGAGTTCCGGGACATCTACAATGAGCAGTTCTTC.

About this clonotype: One base away lies a much larger clone, so this may be a sequencing read error. This chain joins TRBV4-3 and TRBJ2-3; a weak D match, TRBD1 (6 bases). The germline gives CDR1 LGHNA, CDR2 YSLEER. The CDR3 length is 14 residues. The CDR3 nucleotides read TGCGCCGGCAGCCAAACCGGGACAACAGATACGCAGTATTTT. It yields the protein CAGSQTGTTDTQYF.

The J gene is TRBJ2-7, the V gene TRBV4-3; 9 bases line up with TRBD1. The DNA matches TRBJ2-5 better at its end, which makes the J call doubtful. The CDR3 consists of 15 residues. From germline, CDR1 is LGHNA and CDR2 YSLEER. CDR3 in DNA: TGCGCCAGCAGCCCCGGGACAGGGAAAGTAGAGACCCAGTACTTC. Protein product: CASSPGTGKVETQYF.

V is TRBV12-3 or TRBV12-4 and J is TRBJ1-1; D not resolved. The CDR3 length is 11 residues. The ends were cut back, 0 bases at V and 11 bases at J, with 7 bases in the middle. CDR3 region: CASSLASSAFF. The CDR3 region has the DNA TGTGCCAGCAGTTTAGCCTCTTCCGCTTTCTTT.

There are many counts of this clonotype. This chain uses TRBV4-2 with TRBJ2-6, with 9 bases aligning to TRBD2. CDR1 is LGHNA, CDR2 YNFKEQ, per germline. This CDR3 is 17 amino acids long. Trimming cost V 6 bases and J 0 bases; bases outside gene matches: 6. The CDR3 loop is CASSRTSANSGANVLTF. The DNA of the CDR3 is TGTGCCAGCAGTCGGACTAGCGCCAACTCTGGGGCCAACGTCCTGACTTTC.

The chain combines TRBV24-1 with TRBJ2-7, with TRBD2 matching 8 bases. The V segment lost 7 bases and the J segment 2 bases; nucleotides outside the gene matches: 3. Germline V gene data show CDR1 as KGHDR and CDR2 as SFDVKD. The CDR3 has 13 amino acids. The CDR3: CATSGRGTYEQYF. Here the CDR3 DNA reads TGTGCCACCAGCGGGAGGGGGACCTACGAGCAGTACTTC.

The chain recombines TRBV5-1 with TRBJ2-1; no clear D gene. Germline CDR1 SGHRS, CDR2 YFSETQ. V was clipped by 6 bases and J by 0 bases, with 10 bases between them. CDR3 length: 14 amino acids. The CDR3 sequence is CASTGLSSYNEQFF. The DNA of the CDR3 is TGCGCCAGCACCGGCCTAAGCTCCTACAATGAGCAGTTCTTC. Combining the CDR3 with reference TRBV5-1 and TRBJ2-1 gives the whole variable domain KAGVTQTPRYLIKTRGQQVTLSCSPISGHRSVSWYQQTPGQGLQFLFEYFSETQRNKGNFPGRFSGRQFSNSRSEMNVSTLELGDSALYLCASTGLSSYNEQFFGPGTRLTVL.

V is TRBV12-3 or TRBV12-4 and J is TRBJ2-7, with TRBD1 matching over 9 bases. The CDR3 runs to 16 residues. Unmatched junction bases numbered 11, after V lost 5 bases and J lost 3 bases. DNA of the CDR3: TGTGCCAGCAGTACCTACGACAGGGGGGGAAGCTACGAGCAGTACTTC. Protein sequence: CASSTYDRGGSYEQYF.

This clonotype was recorded many times. The chain combines TRBV7-2 with TRBJ1-2; no clear D. CDR3 size: 14 residues. Trimming stripped 4 bases from V and 1 base from J, with 10 bases between. Looked up from germline, CDR1 is SGHTA and CDR2 is FQGNSA. The DNA for the CDR3 is TGTGCCAGCAGCTCATCCGGGATTAACTATGGCTACACCTTC. Amino acid sequence: CASSSSGINYGYTF.

The chain recombines TRBV15 with TRBJ2-5, with D perhaps matching TRBD1 (5 bases). The ends were cut back, 5 bases at V and 0 bases at J, with 13 bases in the middle. The CDR3 runs 15 residues. Germline CDR1 LNHNV, CDR2 YYDKDF (reference sequence). The CDR3 DNA reads TGTGCCACCAGCGGCCCGACAGAGTACCAAGAGACCCAGTACTTC. Translated: CATSGPTEYQETQYF.

This clonotype came up many times. The rearrangement links TRBV7-6 to TRBJ1-2; D gene uncertain. The germline gives CDR1 SGHVS, CDR2 FNYEAQ. The CDR3 loop spans 13 amino acids. V was trimmed by 4 bases and J by 10 bases, leaving 16 bases between them. The CDR3 nucleotides read TGTGCCAGCAGCTACCTAGAGGTCGATGACTACACCTTC. Its protein is CASSYLEVDDYTF. Full variable domain (rest looked up from reference TRBV7-6 and TRBJ1-2): GAGVSQSPRYKVTKRGQDVALRCDPISGHVSLYWYRQALGQGPEFLTYFNYEAQQDKSGLPNDRFSAERPEGSISTLTIQRTEQRDSAMYRCASSYLEVDDYTFGSGTRLTVV.

This clonotype was seen more than once but under ten times. The chain joins TRBV30 to TRBJ1-5, with D possibly matching TRBD1 (5 bases). The CDR3 runs 16 residues. The germline V gene encodes CDR1 GTSNPN and CDR2 SVGIG (reference sequence). The germline V and J ends were trimmed by 1 base and 2 bases, with 15 bases remaining between them. CDR3 residues: CAWSDLRAGGNQPQHF. The DNA of the CDR3 is TGTGCCTGGAGTGACCTCAGGGCCGGGGGCAATCAGCCCCAGCATTTT. The whole variable domain, filled in from reference TRBV30 and TRBJ1-5, reads SQTIHQWPATLVQPVGSPLSLECTVEGTSNPNLYWYRQAAGRGLQLLFYSVGIGQISSEVPQNLSASRPQDRQFILSSKKLLLSDSGFYLCAWSDLRAGGNQPQHFGDGTRLSIL.

This clonotype was observed a few times. The chain employs TRBV6-2 or TRBV6-3 and TRBJ2-1, with 10 bases matching TRBD2. Per germline, CDR1 MNHEY and CDR2 SVGEGT. This CDR3 region has 14 residues. Trimming cost V 8 bases and J 6 bases; bases outside gene matches: 7. The CDR3 region has the DNA TGTGCCAGCCGGAAGCGGGAGGGCCTCAATGAGCAGTTCTTC. It is translated as CASRKREGLNEQFF.

V and J are TRBV12-5 and TRBJ2-5, with TRBD1 matching over 9 bases. The CDR3 is 16 residues long. The junction had 11 bases not matched to a gene; V was cut back by 6 bases and J by 3 bases. Per germline, CDR1 LGHNT and CDR2 FRNRAP. CDR3 in DNA: TGTGCTAGTGGCCCCGGACAGGGGTACGCCAAAGAGACCCAGTACTTC. Translated: CASGPGQGYAKETQYF.

The J gene is TRBJ2-7, the V gene TRBV4-3; 8 bases map to TRBD1. The CDR3 has 16 amino acids. J lost 3 bases, V lost 0 bases, and 7 bases had no gene match. Germline V CDR1 and CDR2: LGHNA, YSLEER. CDR3 DNA sequence: TGCGCCAGCAGCCAAGAACTTCAGGGGGCTATCTACGAGCAGTACTTC. It specifies CASSQELQGAIYEQYF.

The V call is TRBV20-1, the J call TRBJ2-1; 13 nucleotides match TRBD2. CDR1 is DFQATT, CDR2 SNEGSKA, per germline (reference sequence). The CDR3 spans 14 residues. Trimming at V came to 4 bases and at J to 9 bases, leaving 6 bases not matched to a gene. CDR3 sequence reads: CSATRTSGRFEQFF. In DNA, the CDR3 is TGCAGTGCTACCCGGACTAGCGGGAGATTTGAGCAGTTCTTC.

This chain links TRBV28 with TRBJ2-4; 9 bases map to TRBD1. The DNA matches TRBJ2-7 better at its end, which makes the J call doubtful. This CDR3 comprises 15 residues. Germline V gives CDR1 MDHEN, CDR2 SYDVKM. The CDR3 DNA follows: TGTGCCAGCAGTCCGTCGACAGGGGGTACGGGCGAGCAGTACTTC. Its translation: CASSPSTGGTGEQYF.

The chain is built from TRBV6-5 and TRBJ2-1, with 7 bases that match TRBD2. Germline V CDR1 and CDR2: MNHEY, SVGAGI. This CDR3 has 15 residues. After removal of 7 bases from V and 3 bases from J, the junction contained 9 bases not matched to a gene. This CDR3 is CASNPAGRNYNEQFF. DNA of the CDR3: TGTGCCAGCAACCCGGCCGGGAGGAACTACAATGAGCAGTTCTTC.

This clonotype showed up just a few times. The chain joins TRBV20-1 to TRBJ2-4; 14 bases align to TRBD2. J lost 6 bases, V lost 5 bases, and 3 bases had no gene match. This CDR3 is built from 14 residues. Looked up from germline, CDR1 is DFQATT and CDR2 is SNEGSKA (reference sequence). In nucleotides, the CDR3 is TGCAGTGCTCGGACTAGCGGGAGGCTAAACATTCAGTACTTC. Its translation is CSARTSGRLNIQYF.

The J gene is TRBJ2-2, the V gene TRBV12-3 or TRBV12-4; possible D gene TRBD1, 6 bases. Trimming stripped 7 bases from V and 7 bases from J, with 16 bases between. This CDR3 is 14 amino acids long. CDR3 protein: CASKLQGLGGELFF. The CDR3 nucleotides read TGTGCCAGCAAACTACAGGGTCTAGGCGGGGAGCTGTTTTTT.

The CDR3 loop reads CASIPDPRGEQYF. CDR3 nucleotides: TGTGCCAGCATCCCAGACCCCCGCGGTGAGCAGTACTTC. V usage is TRBV7-2 and J usage is TRBJ2-5; D is undetermined. CDR1 is SGHTA and CDR2 is FQGNSA in the germline V gene. Trimming took off 7 bases at V and 11 bases at J, with 20 bases between the two ends. This CDR3 spans 13 amino acids.

This clonotype was counted between two and nine times. The rearrangement links TRBV10-1 to TRBJ2-3; TRBD1 is a possible D gene (6 bases). Germline loops: CDR1 WNHNN, CDR2 SYGVQD (reference sequence). CDR3 length equals 13 residues. Trimming took off 6 bases at V and 2 bases at J, with 9 bases between the two ends. The CDR3 nucleotides are TGCGCCAGCAGACGGGACACCACAGATACGCAGTATTTT. Protein product: CASRRDTTDTQYF.